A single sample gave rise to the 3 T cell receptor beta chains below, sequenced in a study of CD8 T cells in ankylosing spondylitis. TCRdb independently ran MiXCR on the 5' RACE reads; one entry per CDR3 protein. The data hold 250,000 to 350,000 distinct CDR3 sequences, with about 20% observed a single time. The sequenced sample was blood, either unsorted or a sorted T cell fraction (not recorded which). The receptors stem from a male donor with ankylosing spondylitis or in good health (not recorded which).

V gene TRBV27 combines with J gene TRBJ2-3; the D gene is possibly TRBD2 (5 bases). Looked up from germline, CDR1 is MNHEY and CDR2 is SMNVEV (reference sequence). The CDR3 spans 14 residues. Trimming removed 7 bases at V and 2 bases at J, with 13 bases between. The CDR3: CASTPGRDTDTQYF. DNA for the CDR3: TGTGCCAGCACCCCTGGCCGGGACACAGATACGCAGTATTTT.

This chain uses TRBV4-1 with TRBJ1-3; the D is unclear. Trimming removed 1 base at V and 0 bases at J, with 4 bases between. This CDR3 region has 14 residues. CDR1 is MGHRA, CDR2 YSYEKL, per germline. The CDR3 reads CASSQVYSGNTIYF. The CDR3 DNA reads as TGCGCCAGCAGCCAAGTCTACTCTGGAAACACCATATATTTT.

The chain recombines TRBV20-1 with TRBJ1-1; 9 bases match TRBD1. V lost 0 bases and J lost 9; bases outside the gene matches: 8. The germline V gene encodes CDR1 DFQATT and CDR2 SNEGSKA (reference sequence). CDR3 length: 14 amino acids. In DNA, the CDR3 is TGCAGTGCTAGAGATCCTAAGGGGACAGGGAAAGCTTTCTTT. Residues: CSARDPKGTGKAFF.